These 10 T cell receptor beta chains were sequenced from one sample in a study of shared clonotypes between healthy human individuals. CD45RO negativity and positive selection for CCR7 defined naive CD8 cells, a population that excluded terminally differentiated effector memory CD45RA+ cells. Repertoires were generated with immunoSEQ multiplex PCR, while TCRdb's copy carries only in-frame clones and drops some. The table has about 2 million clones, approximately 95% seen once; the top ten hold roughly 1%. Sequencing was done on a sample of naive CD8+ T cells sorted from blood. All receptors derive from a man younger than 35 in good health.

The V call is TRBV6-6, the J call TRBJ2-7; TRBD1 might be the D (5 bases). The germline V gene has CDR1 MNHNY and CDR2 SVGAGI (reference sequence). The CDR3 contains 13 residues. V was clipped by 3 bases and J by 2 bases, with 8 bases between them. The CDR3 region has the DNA TGTGCCAGCAGTTATGAACAGGCCTACGAGCAGTACTTC. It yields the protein CASSYEQAYEQYF.

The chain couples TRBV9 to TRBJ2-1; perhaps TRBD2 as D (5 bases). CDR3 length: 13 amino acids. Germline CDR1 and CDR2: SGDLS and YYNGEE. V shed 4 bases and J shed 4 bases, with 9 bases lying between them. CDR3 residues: CASSSGDYNEQFF. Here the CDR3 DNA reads TGTGCCAGCAGCTCCGGGGATTACAATGAGCAGTTCTTC.

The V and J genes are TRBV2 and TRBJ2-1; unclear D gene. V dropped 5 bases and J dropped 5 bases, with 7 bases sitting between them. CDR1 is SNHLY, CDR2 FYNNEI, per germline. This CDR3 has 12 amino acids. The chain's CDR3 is CASSIEHNEQFF. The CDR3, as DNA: TGTGCCAGCAGTATCGAGCACAATGAGCAGTTCTTC.

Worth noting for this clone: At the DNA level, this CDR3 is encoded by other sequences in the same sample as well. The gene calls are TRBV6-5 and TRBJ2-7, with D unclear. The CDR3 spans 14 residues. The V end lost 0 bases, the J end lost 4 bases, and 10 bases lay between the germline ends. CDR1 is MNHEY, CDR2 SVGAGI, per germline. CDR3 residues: CASSYSGGPYEQYF. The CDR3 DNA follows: TGTGCCAGCAGTTACTCAGGCGGACCTTACGAGCAGTACTTC.

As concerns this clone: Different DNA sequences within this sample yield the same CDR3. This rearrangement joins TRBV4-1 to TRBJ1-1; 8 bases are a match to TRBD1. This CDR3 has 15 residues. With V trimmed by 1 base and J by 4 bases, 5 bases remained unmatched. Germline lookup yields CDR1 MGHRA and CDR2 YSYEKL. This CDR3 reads CASSQGGQGGTEAFF. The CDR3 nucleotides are TGCGCCAGCAGCCAAGGCGGACAGGGTGGCACTGAAGCTTTCTTT.

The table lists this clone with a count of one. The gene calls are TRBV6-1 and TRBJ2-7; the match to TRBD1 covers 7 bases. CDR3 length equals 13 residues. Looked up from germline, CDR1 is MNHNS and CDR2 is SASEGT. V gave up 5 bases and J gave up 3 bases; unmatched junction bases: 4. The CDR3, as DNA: TGTGCCAGCAGTCAAGGGACAGACTACGAGCAGTACTTC. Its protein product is CASSQGTDYEQYF.

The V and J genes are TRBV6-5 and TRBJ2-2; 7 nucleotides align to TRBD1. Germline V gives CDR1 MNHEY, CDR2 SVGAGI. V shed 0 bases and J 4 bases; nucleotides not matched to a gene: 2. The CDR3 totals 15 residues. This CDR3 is CASSYSAGGTGELFF. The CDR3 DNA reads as TGTGCCAGCAGTTACTCGGCAGGGGGCACCGGGGAGCTGTTTTTT.

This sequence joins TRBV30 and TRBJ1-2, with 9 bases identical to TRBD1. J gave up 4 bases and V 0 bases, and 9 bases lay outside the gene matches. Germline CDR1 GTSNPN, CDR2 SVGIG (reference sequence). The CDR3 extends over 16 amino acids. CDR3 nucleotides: TGTGCCTGGAGTGTACAGGGGACAGGGACTCTCTATGGCTACACCTTC. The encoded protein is CAWSVQGTGTLYGYTF.

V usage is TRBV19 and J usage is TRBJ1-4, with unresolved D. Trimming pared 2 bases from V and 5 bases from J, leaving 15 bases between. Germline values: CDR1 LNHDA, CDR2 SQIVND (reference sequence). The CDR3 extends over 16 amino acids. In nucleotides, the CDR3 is TGTGCCAGTAGTATACTTGGGCCAGAGCTAAATGAAAAACTGTTTTTT. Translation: CASSILGPELNEKLFF.

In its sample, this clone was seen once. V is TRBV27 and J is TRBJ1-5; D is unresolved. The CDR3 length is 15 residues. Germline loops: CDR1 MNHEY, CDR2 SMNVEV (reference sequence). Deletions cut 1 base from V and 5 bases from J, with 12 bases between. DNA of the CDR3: TGTGCCAGCAGTTTATGGGGTGCCGGAGATCAGCCCCAGCATTTT. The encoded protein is CASSLWGAGDQPQHF.